Below, 23 T cell receptor beta chains from the same sample are listed, as sequenced in a study of regulatory T cells in long-lasting Graves disease. Researchers made TCR beta libraries by using iRepertoire HTBI primers and running Arm-PCR on CDR3 regions. TCRdb passed the multiplex PCR reads through MiXCR, listing each CDR3 protein once. Here the sample spans 400,000 to 500,000 distinct CDR3 sequences, around 21% being singletons. As to time point: persistent/refractory GD, antithyroid drugs over 5 years with positive TRAb. Following extraction of RNA from PBMCs, that RNA was used to make the TCR library. The sample in question was peripheral blood mononuclear cells (PBMCs), obtained when the disease was refractory, from a patient treated with antithyroid drugs. All receptors derive from a female donor with Graves disease.

As concerns this clonotype: A read error is possible here, since a much larger clone lies one base away. V is TRBV6-2 or TRBV6-3 and J is TRBJ1-5; perhaps TRBD1 as D (5 bases). The CDR3 consists of 15 residues. Germline CDR1 reads MNHEY; CDR2 reads SVGEGT. Between the trimmed V and J ends, which lost 5 bases and 6 bases, there was a span of 17 bases. CDR3 region: CASSEAGGKSQPQHF. In nucleotides, the CDR3 is TGTGCCAGCAGTGAAGCGGGGGGGAAGAGTCAGCCCCAGCATTTT.

This clonotype was observed a handful of times. The rearrangement uses TRBV4-1 and TRBJ2-5; 13 positions match TRBD2. J was trimmed by 5 bases and V by 1 base; bases with no gene match: 13. The germline V gene encodes CDR1 MGHRA and CDR2 YSYEKL. CDR3 length: 19 amino acids. The CDR3 DNA reads TGCGCCAGCAGCCAAGTCCCATCCGCGGGACTAGCGGGAAGGGAGACCCAGTACTTC. This encodes CASSQVPSAGLAGRETQYF.

This chain uses TRBV5-1 with TRBJ1-6, with 9 bases aligning to TRBD1. The germline CDR1 and CDR2 sequences are SGHRS and YFSETQ. J lost 9 bases, V lost 3 bases, and 16 bases had no gene match. This CDR3 is built from 18 residues. The CDR3 sequence: CASSYRDEQGALSSPLHF. Here the CDR3 DNA reads TGCGCCAGCAGCTATCGGGACGAACAGGGGGCGCTTAGTTCACCCCTCCACTTT.

This chain uses TRBV4-2 with TRBJ2-1; TRBD2 aligns across 7 bases. CDR1 is LGHNA and CDR2 is YNFKEQ in the germline V gene. The trim removed 0 bases at V and 7 bases at J, leaving 6 bases unmatched. The CDR3 is made up of 15 amino acids. As DNA, the CDR3 is TGTGCCAGCAGCCAAGATCCACGGGGAGGGAATGAGCAGTTCTTC. Residues: CASSQDPRGGNEQFF.

This clonotype was picked up a small number of times. The rearrangement links TRBV19 to TRBJ2-7; 11 nucleotides agree with TRBD2. The CDR3 contains 13 residues. CDR1 LNHDA and CDR2 SQIVND come from the germline V gene (reference sequence). V dropped 5 bases and J dropped 8; count of bases not matched to a gene: 5. The CDR3 protein is CASSELAGEQQYF. The CDR3 coding sequence is TGTGCCAGTAGTGAACTAGCGGGAGAGCAGCAGTACTTC.

The gene calls are TRBV6-2 or TRBV6-3 and TRBJ2-7; D might be TRBD2 (5 bases). V was pared by 2 bases and J by 4 bases, with 12 bases between. This CDR3 contains 14 residues. The germline V gene encodes CDR1 MNHEY and CDR2 SVGEGT. For the CDR3, the DNA is TGTGCCAGCAGTTACGAGGGTCTGGGGTACGAGCAGTACTTC. This gives the protein CASSYEGLGYEQYF.

This clonotype was recorded at least ten times. This chain uses TRBV28 with TRBJ1-5; tentative D call: TRBD1 (5 bases). V gave up 2 bases and J gave up 2 bases, with 10 bases separating them. This CDR3 is 15 amino acids long. Germline V gene sequence: CDR1 MDHEN, CDR2 SYDVKM. For the CDR3, the DNA is TGTGCCAGCAGTTTAAGGGGAGCAGGCAATCAGCCCCAGCATTTT. It yields the protein CASSLRGAGNQPQHF.

This clonotype was observed many times. This chain connects TRBV24-1 to TRBJ2-7, with 10 positions matching TRBD2. Germline CDR1 reads KGHDR; CDR2 reads SFDVKD. Trimming took 4 bases from V and 6 from J; bases not matched to a gene: 2. The CDR3 covers 13 residues. As DNA, the CDR3 is TGTGCCACCAGTGAAATAGCGGGAGGCGAGCAGTACTTC. Translating gives CATSEIAGGEQYF.

This clonotype was observed a handful of times. This chain connects TRBV3-1 to TRBJ1-1; 8 bases map to TRBD1. The CDR3 is 13 amino acids. V was pared by 4 bases and J by 4 bases, with 2 bases of the junction left unmatched. Germline lookup yields CDR1 LGHDT and CDR2 YNNKEL (reference sequence). This chain's CDR3 is CASSPQGATEAFF. The CDR3 region has the DNA TGTGCCAGCAGCCCCCAGGGGGCCACTGAAGCTTTCTTT. Using reference TRBV3-1 and TRBJ1-1 for the parts outside the CDR3, the full variable domain is DTAVSQTPKYLVTQMGNDKSIKCEQNLGHDTMYWYKQDSKKFLKIMFSYNNKELIINETVPNRFSPKSPDKAHLNLHINSLELGDSAVYFCASSPQGATEAFFGQGTRLTVV.

V usage is TRBV6-1 and J usage is TRBJ2-2; D possibly corresponds to TRBD1 (6 bases). CDR1 is MNHNS and CDR2 is SASEGT in the germline V gene. This CDR3 region has 12 residues. The V end was cut by 7 bases, the J end by 6 bases, with 9 bases between. Written as DNA, the CDR3 is TGTGCCAGCAAAAACAGGGCCGGGGAGCTGTTTTTT. Residues: CASKNRAGELFF.

The count of this clonotype is one. The rearrangement joins TRBV27 to TRBJ2-7, with D perhaps TRBD1 or TRBD2 (5 bases each). Trimming took off 3 bases at V and 3 bases at J, with 15 bases between the two ends. This CDR3 is 15 amino acids long. Germline-derived CDR1 and CDR2 are MNHEY and SMNVEV (reference sequence). CDR3 nucleotides: TGTGCCAGCAGTTTCAGCGTGGGACCTAACTACGAGCAGTACTTC. Protein: CASSFSVGPNYEQYF.

This clonotype occurred a few times. V and J are TRBV6-5 and TRBJ1-1, with D possibly TRBD1 on 5 matching bases. From germline, CDR1 is MNHEY and CDR2 SVGAGI. With 4 bases removed from V and 2 bases from J, the gap between germline ends came to 11 bases. The CDR3 is 14 residues long. CDR3 sequence (DNA): TGTGCCAGCAGTTCGAGGGGACCTAACACTGAAGCTTTCTTT. Translating gives CASSSRGPNTEAFF.

This clonotype was observed at least ten times. V gene TRBV28 combines with J gene TRBJ2-7; a weak D match, TRBD1 (5 bases). Germline lookup yields CDR1 MDHEN and CDR2 SYDVKM. This CDR3 has 14 residues. The V end lost 8 bases, the J end lost 2 bases, and 16 bases lay between the germline ends. CDR3 sequence reads: CASFRYDSPYEQYF. The CDR3 nucleotides are TGTGCCAGCTTCCGCTACGACAGCCCCTACGAGCAGTACTTC.

Points on this clonotype: A read error may be the cause here, since a much bigger clone is one base away. The V and J genes are TRBV2 and TRBJ2-7; TRBD2 is a possible D gene (5 bases). Germline loops: CDR1 SNHLY, CDR2 FYNNEI. V dropped 5 bases and J dropped 2 bases, with 22 bases sitting between them. The CDR3 consists of 17 residues. CDR3 protein: CASSFTGSESWTYEQYF. CDR3 in DNA: TGTGCCAGCAGTTTTACCGGTAGCGAGAGTTGGACCTACGAGCAGTACTTC. Looking up the rest from reference TRBV2 and TRBJ2-7 gives the full variable domain: EPEVTQTPSHQVTQMGQEVILRCVPISNHLYFYWYRQILGQKVEFLVSFYNNEISEKSEIFDDQFSVERPDGSNFTLKIRSTKLEDSAMYFCASSFTGSESWTYEQYFGPGTRLTVT.

As to this clonotype: A read error may account for a junction end that differs from germline. The V gene is TRBV20-1, the J gene TRBJ1-1, with D unresolved. The length of the CDR3 is 9 residues. Germline V gene lookup returns CDR1 DFQATT and CDR2 SNEGSKA (reference sequence). The CDR3 region has the DNA TGCAGCGCTCTTAGCGGAGGCCTCTTT. This sequence encodes CSALSGGLF.

The chain is built from TRBV7-8 and TRBJ2-1; 9 nucleotides line up with TRBD2. The CDR3 has 17 amino acids. Trimming cost V 6 bases and J 14 bases; bases outside gene matches: 23. Germline CDR1 SGHVS, CDR2 FQNEAQ. CDR3 bases: TGTGCCAGCAGTAAAACAGGTGGGCTAGCGGGATCCTCTCTTGAGTTCTTC. It codes for CASSKTGGLAGSSLEFF.

The J gene is TRBJ2-5, the V gene TRBV6-5; possible D gene TRBD1, 5 bases. Per the germline V gene, CDR1 is MNHEY and CDR2 is SVGAGI. The CDR3 loop spans 14 amino acids. V gave up 3 bases and J gave up 0 bases, with 8 bases separating them. In DNA form, the CDR3 reads TGTGCCAGCAGTTATCCCAGGGACCAAGAGACCCAGTACTTC. Translation gives CASSYPRDQETQYF.

This clonotype was found a few times. V gene TRBV6-1 combines with J gene TRBJ2-2; 8 bases line up with TRBD2. The germline gives CDR1 MNHNS, CDR2 SASEGT. CDR3 length: 15 residues. V shed 7 bases, J shed 2 bases, and the junction held 6 bases outside the gene matches. CDR3 protein: CASTHGRVNTGELFF. The CDR3 nucleotides are TGTGCCAGCACCCACGGGAGGGTTAACACCGGGGAGCTGTTTTTT.

This clonotype was observed many times. This chain links TRBV3-1 with TRBJ1-1, with no clear D. The CDR3 runs to 15 residues. Trimming shortened V by 4 bases and J by 3 bases, and 15 bases separated the two germline ends. Germline V gene lookup returns CDR1 LGHDT and CDR2 YNNKEL (reference sequence). CDR3 bases: TGTGCCAGCAGCCTCACCCTGGCCTTACACACTGAAGCTTTCTTT. This encodes CASSLTLALHTEAFF.

The chain is built from TRBV9 and TRBJ2-7, with 9 positions matching TRBD1. This CDR3 is 14 amino acids long. From germline, CDR1 is SGDLS and CDR2 YYNGEE. V shed 3 bases, J shed 4 bases, and the junction held 5 bases outside the gene matches. CDR3 bases: TGTGCCAGCAGCGCAGACAGGGGGTCTTACGAGCAGTACTTC. Amino acids: CASSADRGSYEQYF.

The chain has TRBV5-1 and TRBJ1-1, with D unclear. Germline loops: CDR1 SGHRS, CDR2 YFSETQ. Deletions cut 0 bases from V and 5 bases from J, with 11 bases between. The CDR3 is made up of 14 amino acids. The CDR3 reads CASSLEEGNTEAFF. The DNA of the CDR3 is TGCGCCAGCAGCTTGGAGGAGGGCAATACTGAAGCTTTCTTT.

This clonotype appeared a few times. V and J are TRBV10-3 and TRBJ2-4; 8 positions agree with TRBD1. The germline CDR1 and CDR2 sequences are ENHRY and SYGVKD. The V gene end was trimmed by 6 bases and the J gene end by 5 bases; junction bases not matched to a gene: 0. The CDR3 runs to 12 residues. CDR3: CAIRDRENIQYF. The CDR3 DNA sequence: TGTGCCATCAGGGACAGGGAAAACATTCAGTACTTC.

This clonotype occurred once. A single base separates this from a much larger clone, so it may be a read error. Here the CDR3 reads CASRLAWRTGELFF. In nucleotides, the CDR3 is TGCGCCAGCAGGTTGGCCTGGCGAACCGGGGAGCTGTTTTTT. This chain connects TRBV5-1 to TRBJ2-2; D call uncertain. Germline CDR1 SGHRS, CDR2 YFSETQ. The CDR3 runs to 14 residues.